This T cell receptor (beta chain) is from a study of blood T cell repertoires in COVID-19. Study-wide context: Acute-phase and convalescent COVID-19 samples originated in the United States, Italy and Spain. Nucleic acid was either cDNA or gDNA, and it came from T cells, B-cell-depleted T cells, or PBMCs.

How the authors handled the data: Estimates of nucleated cell counts were drawn from the amplification of reference gene primers. Assay used: immunoSEQ multiplex PCR; TCRdb lists only in-frame clones, some missing. Clone size and the V and J calls come from that table; the DNA yielded D and trimming. Of about 190,000 clones in the sample, around 89% were seen once. The CDR3 extends over 12 amino acids. Trimming cost V 3 bases and J 4 bases, with 9 bases left between them. The germline V gene encodes CDR1 GTSNPN and CDR2 SVGIG (reference sequence). This rearrangement joins TRBV30 to TRBJ1-1; D perhaps matches TRBD1 (5 bases). Sequencing was performed on peripheral blood. This TCR was recovered from a man aged 45-60 years with acute or convalescent COVID-19. The DNA of the CDR3 is TGTGCCTGGAGCGGGGGAGGCACTGAAGCTTTCTTT. Translated: CAWSGGGTEAFF.